The sequence of this T cell receptor (beta chain) was determined in a study of CD8 T cells in ankylosing spondylitis. Notes on the study in general: Within peripheral blood, clones linked to disease were CD8+ and relatively rare.

Losses at the gene ends were 6 bases for V and 5 bases for J; bases not matched to a gene: 9. CDR3 length equals 15 residues. For TCR beta, libraries came from quantitative 5'-RACE with molecular barcodes. TCRdb ran MiXCR on the 5' RACE reads and lists one entry per CDR3 protein. The data hold about 240,000 distinct CDR3 sequences, with less than 9.5% observed a single time. The sample holds many counts of this clonotype. Its antigen is not identified. This TCR was sampled from a female donor with ankylosing spondylitis or in good health (not recorded which). The source material was blood, either unsorted or a sorted T cell fraction (not recorded which). This chain connects TRBV12-3 or TRBV12-4 to TRBJ2-5; 10 bases fit TRBD2. The CDR3 reads CASSLLAGDIETQYF. Written as DNA, the CDR3 is TGTGCCAGCAGCCTTCTAGCGGGAGACATCGAGACCCAGTACTTC.